What follows describes a single T cell receptor beta chain. Source study methods: The authors estimated nucleated cell counts from reference gene primer amplification. Method: immunoSEQ multiplex PCR; TCRdb's copy keeps in-frame clones and lacks some. For V, J and clone size, that table is used; D and trimming come from the DNA. The sample includes hundreds of thousands of clones, more than 70% of them seen just once. The sample comes from a study of blood T cell repertoires in COVID-19. Study summary: PBMCs, B-cell-depleted T cells, or T cells provided the cDNA or gDNA that made up the material.

The CDR3 loop spans 14 amino acids. Looked up from germline, CDR1 is KGHSH and CDR2 is LQKENI. Germline trimming cut 3 bases from V and 4 bases from J; bases unmatched to any gene: 3. Sequencing was carried out using peripheral blood. The sequence was collected from a woman between 65 and 79 years old with COVID-19, enrolled during active disease. The chain has TRBV18 and TRBJ1-2; 9 nucleotides agree with TRBD1. CDR3 in amino acids: CASSPGTGPYGYTF. CDR3 in DNA: TGTGCCAGCTCACCCGGGACAGGGCCCTATGGCTACACCTTC.